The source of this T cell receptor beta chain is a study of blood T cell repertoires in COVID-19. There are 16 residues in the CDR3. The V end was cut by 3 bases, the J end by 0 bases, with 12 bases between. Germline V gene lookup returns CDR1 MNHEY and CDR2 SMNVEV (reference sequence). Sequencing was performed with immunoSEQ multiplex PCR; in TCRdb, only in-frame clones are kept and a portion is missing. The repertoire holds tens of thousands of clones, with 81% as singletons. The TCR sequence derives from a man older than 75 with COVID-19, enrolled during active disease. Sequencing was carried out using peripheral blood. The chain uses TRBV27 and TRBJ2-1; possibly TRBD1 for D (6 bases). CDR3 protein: CASSFAQGRSYNEQFF. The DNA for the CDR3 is TGTGCCAGCAGTTTCGCACAGGGACGCTCCTACAATGAGCAGTTCTTC.